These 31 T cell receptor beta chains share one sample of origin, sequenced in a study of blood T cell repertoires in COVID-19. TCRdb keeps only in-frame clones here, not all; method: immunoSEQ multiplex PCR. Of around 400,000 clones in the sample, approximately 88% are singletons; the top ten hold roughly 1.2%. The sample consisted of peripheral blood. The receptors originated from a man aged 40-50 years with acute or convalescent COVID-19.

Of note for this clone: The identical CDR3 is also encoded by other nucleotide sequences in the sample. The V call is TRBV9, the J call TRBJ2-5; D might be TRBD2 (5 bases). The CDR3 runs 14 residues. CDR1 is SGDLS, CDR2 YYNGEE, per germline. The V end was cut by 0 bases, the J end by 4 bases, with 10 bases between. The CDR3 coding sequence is TGTGCCAGCAGCGTAGGGCTAGCAGGAGAGACCCAGTACTTC. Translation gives CASSVGLAGETQYF.

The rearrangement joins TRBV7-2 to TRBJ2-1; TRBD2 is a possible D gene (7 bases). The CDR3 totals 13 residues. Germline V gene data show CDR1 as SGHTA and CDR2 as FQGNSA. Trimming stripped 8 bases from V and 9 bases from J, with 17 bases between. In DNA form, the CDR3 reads TGTGCCAGCCGACATGGGGGGGCGGGTGAGCAGTTCTTC. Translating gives CASRHGGAGEQFF.

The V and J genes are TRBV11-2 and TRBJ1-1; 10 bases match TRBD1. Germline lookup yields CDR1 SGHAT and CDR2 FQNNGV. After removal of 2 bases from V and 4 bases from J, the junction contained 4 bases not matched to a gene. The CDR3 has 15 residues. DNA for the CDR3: TGTGCCAGCAGCTTATCCGGGACAGGGGCCACTGAAGCTTTCTTT. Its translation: CASSLSGTGATEAFF.

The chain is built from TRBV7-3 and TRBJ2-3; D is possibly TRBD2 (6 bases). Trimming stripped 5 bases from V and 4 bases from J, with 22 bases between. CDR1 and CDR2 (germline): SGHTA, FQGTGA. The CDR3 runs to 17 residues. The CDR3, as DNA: TGTGCCAGCAGCCCCTCGGCGGGGCACCCCTCCTCAGATACGCAGTATTTT. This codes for CASSPSAGHPSSDTQYF.

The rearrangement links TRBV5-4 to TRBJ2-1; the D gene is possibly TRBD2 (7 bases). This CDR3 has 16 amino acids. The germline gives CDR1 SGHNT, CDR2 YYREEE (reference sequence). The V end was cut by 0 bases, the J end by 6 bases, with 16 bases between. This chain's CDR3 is CASSLEPRRGANEQFF. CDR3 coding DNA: TGTGCCAGCAGCTTGGAGCCCCGACGGGGGGCCAATGAGCAGTTCTTC.

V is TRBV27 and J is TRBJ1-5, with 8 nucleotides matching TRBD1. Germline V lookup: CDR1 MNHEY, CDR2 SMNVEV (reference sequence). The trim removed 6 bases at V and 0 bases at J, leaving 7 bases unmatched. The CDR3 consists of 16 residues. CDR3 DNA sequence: TGTGCCAGCAGGTACAGGGGGTTCGATAGCAATCAGCCCCAGCATTTT. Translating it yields CASRYRGFDSNQPQHF.

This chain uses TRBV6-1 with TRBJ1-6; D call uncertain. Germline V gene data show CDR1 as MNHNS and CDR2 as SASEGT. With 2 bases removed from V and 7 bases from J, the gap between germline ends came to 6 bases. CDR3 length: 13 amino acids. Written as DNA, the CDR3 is TGTGCCAGCAGTGAACTTCAGAATTCACCCCTCCACTTT. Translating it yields CASSELQNSPLHF.

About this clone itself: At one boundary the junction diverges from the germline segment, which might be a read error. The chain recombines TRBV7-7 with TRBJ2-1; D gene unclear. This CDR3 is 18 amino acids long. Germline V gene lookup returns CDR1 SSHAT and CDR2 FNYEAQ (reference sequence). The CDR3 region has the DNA TGTGCTAGCAGCTTTCATAAGACTGGGTTAGGTTCCCAGAATGAGCAGTTCTTC. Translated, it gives CASSFHKTGLGSQNEQFF.

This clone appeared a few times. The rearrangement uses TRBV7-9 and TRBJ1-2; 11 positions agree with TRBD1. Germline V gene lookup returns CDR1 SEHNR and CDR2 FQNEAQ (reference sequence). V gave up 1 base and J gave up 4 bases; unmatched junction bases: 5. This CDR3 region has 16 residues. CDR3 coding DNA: TGTGCCAGCAGCTTAGGAGGGGACAGGGGGTTCTATGGCTACACCTTC. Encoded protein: CASSLGGDRGFYGYTF.

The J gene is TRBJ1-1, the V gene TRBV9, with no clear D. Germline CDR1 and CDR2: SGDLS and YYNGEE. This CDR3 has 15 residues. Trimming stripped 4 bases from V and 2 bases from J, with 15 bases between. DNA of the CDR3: TGTGCCAGCAGCCCGGCTCTGCCAGGCAACACTGAAGCTTTCTTT. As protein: CASSPALPGNTEAFF.

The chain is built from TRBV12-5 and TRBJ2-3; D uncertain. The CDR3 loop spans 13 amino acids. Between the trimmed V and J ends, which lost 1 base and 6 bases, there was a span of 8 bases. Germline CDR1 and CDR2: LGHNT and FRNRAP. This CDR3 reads CASGLGGRDTQYF. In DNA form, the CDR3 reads TGTGCTAGTGGTTTGGGCGGAAGGGATACGCAGTATTTT.

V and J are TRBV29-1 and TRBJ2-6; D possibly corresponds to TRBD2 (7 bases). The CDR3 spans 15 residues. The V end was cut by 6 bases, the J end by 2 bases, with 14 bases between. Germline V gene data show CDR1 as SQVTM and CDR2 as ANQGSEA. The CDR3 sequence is CSVAGGGAGANVLTF. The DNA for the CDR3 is TGCAGCGTGGCCGGAGGGGGGGCTGGGGCCAACGTCCTGACTTTC.

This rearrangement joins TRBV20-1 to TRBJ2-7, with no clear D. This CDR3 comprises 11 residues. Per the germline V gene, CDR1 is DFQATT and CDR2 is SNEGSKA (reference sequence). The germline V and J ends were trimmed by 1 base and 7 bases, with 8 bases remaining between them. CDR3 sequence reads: CSARVGEEQYF. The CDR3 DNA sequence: TGCAGTGCTAGAGTCGGAGAGGAGCAGTACTTC.

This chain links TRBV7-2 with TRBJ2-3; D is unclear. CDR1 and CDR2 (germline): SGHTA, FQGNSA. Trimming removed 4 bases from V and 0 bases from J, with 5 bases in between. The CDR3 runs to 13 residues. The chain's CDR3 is CASSSVSTDTQYF. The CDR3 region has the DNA TGTGCCAGCAGCTCGGTTAGCACAGATACGCAGTATTTT.

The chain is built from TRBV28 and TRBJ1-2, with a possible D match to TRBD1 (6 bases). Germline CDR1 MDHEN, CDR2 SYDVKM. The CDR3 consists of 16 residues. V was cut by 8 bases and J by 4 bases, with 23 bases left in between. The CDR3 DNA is TGTGCCAGCGGACCCTTAGCGGGGGGGCAGTCCTATGGCTACACCTTC. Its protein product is CASGPLAGGQSYGYTF.

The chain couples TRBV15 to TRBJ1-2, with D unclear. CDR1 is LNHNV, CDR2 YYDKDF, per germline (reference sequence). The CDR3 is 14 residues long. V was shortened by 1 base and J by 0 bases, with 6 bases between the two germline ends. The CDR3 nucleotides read TGTGCCACCAGCAGAGCGAGCCCTAACTATGGCTACACCTTC. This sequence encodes CATSRASPNYGYTF.

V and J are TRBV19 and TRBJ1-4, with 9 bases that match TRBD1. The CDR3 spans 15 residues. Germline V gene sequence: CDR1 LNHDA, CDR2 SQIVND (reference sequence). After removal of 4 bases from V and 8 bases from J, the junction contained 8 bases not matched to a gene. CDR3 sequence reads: CASSTLTGGNEKLFF. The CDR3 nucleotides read TGTGCCAGTAGTACCCTCACAGGGGGCAACGAAAAACTGTTTTTT.

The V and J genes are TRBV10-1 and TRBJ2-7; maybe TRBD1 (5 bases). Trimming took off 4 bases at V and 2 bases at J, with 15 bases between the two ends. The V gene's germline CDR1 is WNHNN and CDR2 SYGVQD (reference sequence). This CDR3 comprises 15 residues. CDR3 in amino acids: CASSGPRTRAYEQYF. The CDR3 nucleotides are TGCGCCAGCAGTGGACCCAGGACAAGAGCCTACGAGCAGTACTTC.

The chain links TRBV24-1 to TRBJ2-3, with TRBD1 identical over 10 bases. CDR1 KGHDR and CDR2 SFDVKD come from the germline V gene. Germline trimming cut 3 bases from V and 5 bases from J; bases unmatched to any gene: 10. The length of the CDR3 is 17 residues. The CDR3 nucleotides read TGTGCCACCAGTGATGCCAAGGGTGGGACAGGGGAAGATACGCAGTATTTT. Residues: CATSDAKGGTGEDTQYF.

Here the CDR3 reads CASSKTGEVTEAFF. CDR3 in DNA: TGTGCCAGCAGTAAGACAGGGGAAGTCACTGAAGCTTTCTTT. This chain links TRBV6-5 with TRBJ1-1, with 8 bases that match TRBD1. Per germline, CDR1 MNHEY and CDR2 SVGAGI. Germline trimming cut 5 bases from V and 4 bases from J; bases unmatched to any gene: 6. This CDR3 contains 14 residues.

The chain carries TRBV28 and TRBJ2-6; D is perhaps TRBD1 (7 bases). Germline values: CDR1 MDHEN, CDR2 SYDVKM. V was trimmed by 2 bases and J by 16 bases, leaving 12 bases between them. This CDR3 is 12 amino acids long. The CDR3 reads CASSLGQGGLTF. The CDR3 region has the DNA TGTGCCAGCAGTTTAGGGCAGGGGGGACTGACTTTC. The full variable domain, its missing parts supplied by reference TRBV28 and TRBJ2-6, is DVKVTQSSRYLVKRTGEKVFLECVQDMDHENMFWYRQDPGLGLRLIYFSYDVKMKEKGDIPEGYSVSREKKERFSLILESASTNQTSMYLCASSLGQGGLTFGAGSRLTVL.

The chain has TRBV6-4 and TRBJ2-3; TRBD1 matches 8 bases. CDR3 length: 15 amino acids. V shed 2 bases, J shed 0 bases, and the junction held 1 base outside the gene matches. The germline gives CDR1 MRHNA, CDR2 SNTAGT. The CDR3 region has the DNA TGTGCCAGCAGTGACCGACAGGGGAGCACAGATACGCAGTATTTT. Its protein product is CASSDRQGSTDTQYF.

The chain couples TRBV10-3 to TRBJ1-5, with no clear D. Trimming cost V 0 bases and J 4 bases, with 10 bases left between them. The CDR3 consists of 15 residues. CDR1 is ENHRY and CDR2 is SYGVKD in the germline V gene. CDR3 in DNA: TGTGCCATCAGTGAGTCGACAAATTGGAATCAGCCCCAGCATTTT. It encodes CAISESTNWNQPQHF.

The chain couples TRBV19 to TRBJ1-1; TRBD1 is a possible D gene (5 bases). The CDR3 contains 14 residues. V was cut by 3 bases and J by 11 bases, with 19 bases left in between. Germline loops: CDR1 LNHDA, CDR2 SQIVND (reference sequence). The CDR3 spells CASSIGSQGLAAFF. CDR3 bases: TGTGCCAGTAGTATTGGTTCGCAGGGACTGGCGGCTTTCTTT.

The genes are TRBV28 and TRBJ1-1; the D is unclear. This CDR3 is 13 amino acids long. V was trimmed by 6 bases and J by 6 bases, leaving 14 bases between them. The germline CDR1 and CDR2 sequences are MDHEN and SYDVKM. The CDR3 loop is CASRKYGGSEAFF. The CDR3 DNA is TGTGCCAGCAGGAAGTACGGAGGCTCTGAAGCTTTCTTT.

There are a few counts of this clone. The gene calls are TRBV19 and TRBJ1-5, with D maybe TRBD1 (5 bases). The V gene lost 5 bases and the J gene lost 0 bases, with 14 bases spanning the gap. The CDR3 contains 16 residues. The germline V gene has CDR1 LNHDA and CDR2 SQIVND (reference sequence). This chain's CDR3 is CASSPRQTYSNQPQHF. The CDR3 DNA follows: TGTGCCAGTAGTCCCCGACAGACTTATAGCAATCAGCCCCAGCATTTT.

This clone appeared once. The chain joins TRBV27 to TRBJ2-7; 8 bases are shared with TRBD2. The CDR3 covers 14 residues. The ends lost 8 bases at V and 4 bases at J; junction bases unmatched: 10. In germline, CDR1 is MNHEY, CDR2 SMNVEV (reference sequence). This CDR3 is CASAAAGVRYEQYF. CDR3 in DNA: TGTGCCAGCGCCGCAGCGGGAGTTCGATACGAGCAGTACTTC.

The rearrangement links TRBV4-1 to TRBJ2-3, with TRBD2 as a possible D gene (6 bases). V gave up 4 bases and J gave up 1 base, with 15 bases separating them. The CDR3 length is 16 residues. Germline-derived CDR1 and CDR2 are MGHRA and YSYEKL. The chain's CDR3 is CASSPAREGGTDTQYF. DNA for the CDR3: TGCGCCAGCAGCCCAGCGCGGGAAGGGGGCACAGATACGCAGTATTTT.

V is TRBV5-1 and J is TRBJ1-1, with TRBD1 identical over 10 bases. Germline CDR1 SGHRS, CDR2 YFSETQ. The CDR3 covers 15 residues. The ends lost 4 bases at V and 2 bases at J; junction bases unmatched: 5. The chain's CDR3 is CASSPGTGENTEAFF. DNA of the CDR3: TGCGCCAGCAGCCCAGGGACAGGGGAAAACACTGAAGCTTTCTTT.

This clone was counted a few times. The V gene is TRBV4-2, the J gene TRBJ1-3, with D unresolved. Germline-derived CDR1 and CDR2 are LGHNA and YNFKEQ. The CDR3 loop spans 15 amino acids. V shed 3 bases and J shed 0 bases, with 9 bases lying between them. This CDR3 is CASSQEPTSGNTIYF. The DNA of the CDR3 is TGTGCCAGCAGCCAGGAGCCTACCTCTGGAAACACCATATATTTT.

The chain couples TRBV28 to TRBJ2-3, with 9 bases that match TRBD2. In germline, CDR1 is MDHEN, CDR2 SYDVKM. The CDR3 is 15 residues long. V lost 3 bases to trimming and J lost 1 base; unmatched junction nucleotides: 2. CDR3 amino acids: CASSFERGGTDTQYF. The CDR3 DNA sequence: TGTGCCAGCAGTTTCGAGCGGGGGGGCACAGATACGCAGTATTTT.